The T cell receptor beta chain described here comes from a study of T cells in Graves' hyperthyroidism and ophthalmopathy. The CDR3 is 15 amino acids. The V end was cut by 5 bases, the J end by 0 bases, with 14 bases between. Germline V lookup: CDR1 LGHDT, CDR2 YNNKEL (reference sequence). This clonotype was recorded many times. Its antigen is as yet unknown. The study's findings and limits: Within blood appeared most thyroid clonotypes that had expanded above 0.001.

Amplification of TCR beta CDR3 regions was performed using RNA transcripts as template. The TCR CDR3 first-round RT-PCR relied on the HTBI primer set. A single record per CDR3 protein comes from TCRdb applying MiXCR to the multiplex PCR reads. The sample comprises 640,000 or so distinct CDR3 sequences, roughly 14% of which are singletons, and over 3.5% rests with the top ten. The sequencing sample was made of blood. This rearrangement joins TRBV3-1 to TRBJ2-7; possibly TRBD1 for D (5 bases). The sequence derives from a middle-aged woman with Graves' ophthalmopathy. CDR3 DNA: TGTGCCAGCAGCTCAATCCTTGACAGCTCCTACGAGCAGTACTTC. Residues: CASSSILDSSYEQYF.